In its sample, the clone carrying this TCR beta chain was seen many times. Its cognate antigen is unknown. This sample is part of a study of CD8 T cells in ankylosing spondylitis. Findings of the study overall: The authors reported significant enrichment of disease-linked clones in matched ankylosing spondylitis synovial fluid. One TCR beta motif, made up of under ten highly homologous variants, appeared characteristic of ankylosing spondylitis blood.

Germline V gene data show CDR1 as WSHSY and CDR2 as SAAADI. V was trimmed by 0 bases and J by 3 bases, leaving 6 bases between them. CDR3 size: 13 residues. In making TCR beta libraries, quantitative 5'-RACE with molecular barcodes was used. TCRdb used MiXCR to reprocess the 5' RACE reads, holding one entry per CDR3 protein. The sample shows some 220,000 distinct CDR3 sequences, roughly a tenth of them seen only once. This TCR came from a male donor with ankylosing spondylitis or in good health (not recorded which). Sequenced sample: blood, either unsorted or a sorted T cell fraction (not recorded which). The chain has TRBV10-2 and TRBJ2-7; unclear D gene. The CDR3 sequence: CASSESEFYEQYF. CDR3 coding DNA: TGCGCCAGCAGTGAGTCGGAATTCTACGAGCAGTACTTC.